These T cell receptor beta chains were read from a single sample in a study of T cell repertoires in cytomegalovirus infection. TCRdb called the reads again in MiXCR, with one record for every CDR3 protein. This sample yields 150,000 to 200,000 distinct CDR3 sequences, of which nearly 9.5% are seen a single time; approximately 4.6% belongs to the top ten. Sequenced input: PBMCs. These receptors originate from a human donor in good health (CMV status not recorded). Some clones in this sample may be carry-over from other donors' samples. Each CDR3 is given without its conserved first and last residue.

V	J	CDR3
TRBV6-1	TRBJ1-5	ASSRDRGRNQPQH
TRBV7-9	TRBJ2-1	ASSTGTGYNEQF
TRBV7-9	TRBJ2-5	ASSTGPLQETQY
TRBV6-2/TRBV6-3	TRBJ2-1	ASSDRVESEQF
TRBV7-2	TRBJ1-2	ASSPGTIFYGYT
TRBV7-2	TRBJ2-7	ASSLALDSTHEQY
TRBV28	TRBJ2-7	ASSPGRVTYEQY
TRBV6-2/TRBV6-3	TRBJ2-2	ASSYQTSPGELF
TRBV7-2	TRBJ2-1	ASSFGDGNEQF
TRBV6-2/TRBV6-3	TRBJ1-3	ASSHGQYGNTIY
TRBV7-2	TRBJ1-1	ASSRGTFATNTEAF
TRBV3-1	TRBJ1-2	ASSQDRGRDGYT
TRBV28	TRBJ2-7	ASIPGLAGSYEQY
TRBV20-1	TRBJ1-2	SAGTREQGSGYT
TRBV7-3	TRBJ2-2	ASSLGVGHGELF
TRBV12-3/TRBV12-4	TRBJ1-6	ASSLQGGSPLH
TRBV27	TRBJ2-7	ASSLIARGLVEQY
TRBV4-1	TRBJ1-4	ASSLEATNEKLF
TRBV4-3	TRBJ2-1	ASSQDWAGTHNEQF
TRBV29-1	TRBJ2-1	SAYSSRENEQF
TRBV12-3/TRBV12-4	TRBJ2-5	ASSLFLAERQETQY
TRBV29-1	TRBJ2-7	SIRTGLGYEQY
TRBV3-1	TRBJ1-2	ASSRQGYRSYGYT